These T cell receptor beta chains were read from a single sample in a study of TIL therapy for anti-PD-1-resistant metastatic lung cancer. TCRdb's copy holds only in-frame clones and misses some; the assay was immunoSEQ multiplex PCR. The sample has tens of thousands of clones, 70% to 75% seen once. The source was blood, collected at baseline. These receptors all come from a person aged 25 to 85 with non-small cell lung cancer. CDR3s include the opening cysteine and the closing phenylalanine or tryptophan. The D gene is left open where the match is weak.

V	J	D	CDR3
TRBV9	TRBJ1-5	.	CASSVDGPVHSNQPQHF
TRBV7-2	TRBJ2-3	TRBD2	CASSLVRLAADYDTQYF
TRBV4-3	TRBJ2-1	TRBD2	CASRPGAGTGLGNEQFF
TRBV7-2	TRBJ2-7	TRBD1	CASSPLTGWGAYEQYF
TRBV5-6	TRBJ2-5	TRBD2	CASSLRGVQYF
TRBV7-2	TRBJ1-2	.	CASSLVGGGYTF
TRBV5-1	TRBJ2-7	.	CASSFWGENEQYF
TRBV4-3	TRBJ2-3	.	CASSQYQSTDTQYF
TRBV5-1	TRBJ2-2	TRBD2	CASSHRPGTSGGPNTGELFF
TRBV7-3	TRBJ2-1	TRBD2	CASSPTPLAAANNEQFF
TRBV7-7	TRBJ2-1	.	CASSPTSYANDEQFF
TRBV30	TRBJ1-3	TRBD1	CAWIHSLTGGYGNTIYF
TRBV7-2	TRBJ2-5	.	CASSLGRGPYQETQYF
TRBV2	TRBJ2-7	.	CASSERSYEQYF
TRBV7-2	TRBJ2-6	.	CASSLDLAGNSGANVLTF
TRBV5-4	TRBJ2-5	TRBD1	CASSSYQGARETQYF